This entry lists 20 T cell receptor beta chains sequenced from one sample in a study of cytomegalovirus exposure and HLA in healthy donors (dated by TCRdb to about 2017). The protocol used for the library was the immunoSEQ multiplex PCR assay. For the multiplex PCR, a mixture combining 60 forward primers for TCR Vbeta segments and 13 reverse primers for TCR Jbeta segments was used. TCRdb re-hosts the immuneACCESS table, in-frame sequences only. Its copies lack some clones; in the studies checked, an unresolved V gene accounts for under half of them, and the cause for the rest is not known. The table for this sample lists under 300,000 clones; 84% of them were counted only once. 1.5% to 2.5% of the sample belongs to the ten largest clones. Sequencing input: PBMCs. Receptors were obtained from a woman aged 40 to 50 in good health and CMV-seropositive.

The CDR3 is CASSHPPGQGSPNEKLFF. CDR3 nucleotides: TGTGCCAGCAGCCACCCTCCGGGACAGGGGTCGCCTAATGAAAAACTGTTTTTT. The gene calls are TRBV4-2 and TRBJ1-4; 10 bases are shared with TRBD1. Germline V lookup: CDR1 LGHNA, CDR2 YNFKEQ. V lost 3 bases to trimming and J lost 3 bases; unmatched junction nucleotides: 10. This CDR3 has 18 amino acids.

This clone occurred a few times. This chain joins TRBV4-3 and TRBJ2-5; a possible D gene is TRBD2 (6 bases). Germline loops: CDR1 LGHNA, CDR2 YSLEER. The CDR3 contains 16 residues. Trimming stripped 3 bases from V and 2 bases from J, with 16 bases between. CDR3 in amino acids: CASSQSYSGPQETQYF. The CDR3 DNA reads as TGCGCCAGCAGCCAGAGCTATAGCGGACCGCAAGAGACCCAGTACTTC.

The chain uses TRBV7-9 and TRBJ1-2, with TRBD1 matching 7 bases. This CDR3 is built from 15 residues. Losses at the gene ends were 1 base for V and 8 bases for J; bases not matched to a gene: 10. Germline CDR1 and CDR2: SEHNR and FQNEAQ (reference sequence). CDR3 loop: CASSLGGGGFGGYTF. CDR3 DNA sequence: TGTGCCAGCAGCTTAGGAGGGGGCGGATTTGGCGGCTACACCTTC.

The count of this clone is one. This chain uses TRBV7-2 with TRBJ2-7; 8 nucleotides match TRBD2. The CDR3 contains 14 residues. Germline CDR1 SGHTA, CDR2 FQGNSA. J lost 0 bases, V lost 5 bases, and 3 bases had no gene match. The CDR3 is CASSLLADSYEQYF. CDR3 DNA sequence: TGTGCCAGCAGCCTACTAGCGGACTCCTACGAGCAGTACTTC. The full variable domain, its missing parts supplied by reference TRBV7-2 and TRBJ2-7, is GAGVSQSPSNKVTEKGKDVELRCDPISGHTALYWYRQSLGQGLEFLIYFQGNSAPDKSGLPSDRFSAERTGGSVSTLTIQRTQQEDSAVYLCASSLLADSYEQYFGPGTRLTVT.

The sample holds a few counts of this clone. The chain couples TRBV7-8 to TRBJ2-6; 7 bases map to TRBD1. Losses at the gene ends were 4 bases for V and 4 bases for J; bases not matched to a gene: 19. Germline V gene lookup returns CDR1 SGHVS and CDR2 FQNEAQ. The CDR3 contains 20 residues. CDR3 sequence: CASSSWASTGTIRGANVLTF. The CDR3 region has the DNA TGTGCCAGCAGCTCGTGGGCGTCGACAGGGACCATTAGAGGGGCCAACGTCCTGACTTTC.

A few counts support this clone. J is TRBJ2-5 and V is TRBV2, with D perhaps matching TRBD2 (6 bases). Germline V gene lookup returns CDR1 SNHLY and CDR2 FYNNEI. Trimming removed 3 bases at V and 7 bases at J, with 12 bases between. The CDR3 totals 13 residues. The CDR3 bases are TGTGCCAGCAGTGATGGGGGGTCCGTGACCCAGTACTTC. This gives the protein CASSDGGSVTQYF. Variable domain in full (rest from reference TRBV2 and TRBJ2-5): EPEVTQTPSHQVTQMGQEVILRCVPISNHLYFYWYRQILGQKVEFLVSFYNNEISEKSEIFDDQFSVERPDGSNFTLKIRSTKLEDSAMYFCASSDGGSVTQYFGPGTRLLVL.

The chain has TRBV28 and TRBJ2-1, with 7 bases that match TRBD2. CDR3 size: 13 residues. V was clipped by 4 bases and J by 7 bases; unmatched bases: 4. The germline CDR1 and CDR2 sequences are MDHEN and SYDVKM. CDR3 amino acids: CASSSWTRNEQFF. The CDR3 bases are TGTGCCAGCAGTTCCTGGACTAGGAATGAGCAGTTCTTC.

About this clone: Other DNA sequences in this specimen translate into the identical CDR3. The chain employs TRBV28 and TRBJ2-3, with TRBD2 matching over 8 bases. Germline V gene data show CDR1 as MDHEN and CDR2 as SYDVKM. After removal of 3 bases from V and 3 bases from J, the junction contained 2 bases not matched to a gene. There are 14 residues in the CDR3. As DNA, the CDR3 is TGTGCCAGCAGTTTGGGCGGGAGGACAGATACGCAGTATTTT. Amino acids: CASSLGGRTDTQYF.

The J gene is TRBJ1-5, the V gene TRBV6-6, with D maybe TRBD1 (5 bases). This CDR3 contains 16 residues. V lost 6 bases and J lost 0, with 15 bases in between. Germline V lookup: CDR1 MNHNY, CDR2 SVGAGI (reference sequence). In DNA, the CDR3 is TGTGCCAGCAGCTGGGACTCGCAGGGTAGCAATCAGCCCCAGCATTTT. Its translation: CASSWDSQGSNQPQHF.

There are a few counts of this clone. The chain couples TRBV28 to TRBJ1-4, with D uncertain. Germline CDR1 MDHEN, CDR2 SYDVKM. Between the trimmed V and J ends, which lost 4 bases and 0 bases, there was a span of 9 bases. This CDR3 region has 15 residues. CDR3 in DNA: TGTGCCAGCAGTTCGAGTGTTGCAACTAATGAAAAACTGTTTTTT. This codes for CASSSSVATNEKLFF.

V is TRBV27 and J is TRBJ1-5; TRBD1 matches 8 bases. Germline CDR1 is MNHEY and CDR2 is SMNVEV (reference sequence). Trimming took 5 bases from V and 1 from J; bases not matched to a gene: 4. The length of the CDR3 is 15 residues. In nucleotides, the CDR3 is TGTGCCAGCAGTAGACAGGGGAGGAGCAATCAGCCCCAGCATTTT. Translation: CASSRQGRSNQPQHF.

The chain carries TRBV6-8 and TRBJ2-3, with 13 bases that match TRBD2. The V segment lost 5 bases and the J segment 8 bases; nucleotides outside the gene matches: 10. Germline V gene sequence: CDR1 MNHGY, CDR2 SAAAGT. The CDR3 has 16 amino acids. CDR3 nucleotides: TGTGCCAGCAGTCCTCGGACTAGCGGGAGTTTCGGTACGCAGTATTTT. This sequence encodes CASSPRTSGSFGTQYF.

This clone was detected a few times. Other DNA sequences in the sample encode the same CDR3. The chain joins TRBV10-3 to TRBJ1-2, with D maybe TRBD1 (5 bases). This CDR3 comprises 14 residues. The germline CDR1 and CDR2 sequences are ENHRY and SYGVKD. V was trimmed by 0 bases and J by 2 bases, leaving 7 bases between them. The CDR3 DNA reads TGTGCCATCAGTGAGTCCGCAGGGAACTATGGCTACACCTTC. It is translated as CAISESAGNYGYTF.

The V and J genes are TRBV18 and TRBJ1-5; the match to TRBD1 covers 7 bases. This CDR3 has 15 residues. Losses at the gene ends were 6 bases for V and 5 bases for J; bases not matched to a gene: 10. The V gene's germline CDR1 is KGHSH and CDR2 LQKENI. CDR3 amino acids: CASSPRQGGDQPQHF. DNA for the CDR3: TGTGCCAGCTCCCCCCGACAGGGAGGCGATCAGCCCCAGCATTTT. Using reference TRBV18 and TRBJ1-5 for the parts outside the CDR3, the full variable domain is NAGVMQNPRHLVRRRGQEARLRCSPMKGHSHVYWYRQLPEEGLKFMVYLQKENIIDESGMPKERFSAEFPKEGPSILRIQQVVRGDSAAYFCASSPRQGGDQPQHFGDGTRLSIL.

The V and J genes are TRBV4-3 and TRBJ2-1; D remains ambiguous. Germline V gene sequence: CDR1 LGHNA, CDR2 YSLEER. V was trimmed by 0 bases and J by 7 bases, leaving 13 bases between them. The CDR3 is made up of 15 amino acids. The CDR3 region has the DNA TGCGCCAGCAGCCAAGATAGGAGAACTATAAATGAGCAGTTCTTC. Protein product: CASSQDRRTINEQFF.

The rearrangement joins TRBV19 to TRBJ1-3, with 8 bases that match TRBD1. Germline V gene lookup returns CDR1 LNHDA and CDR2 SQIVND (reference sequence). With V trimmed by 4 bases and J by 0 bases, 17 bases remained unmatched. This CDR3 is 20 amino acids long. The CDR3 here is CASSSTFVGTGTPSGNTIYF. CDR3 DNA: TGTGCCAGTAGTAGTACGTTCGTTGGGACAGGCACCCCCTCTGGAAACACCATATATTTT.

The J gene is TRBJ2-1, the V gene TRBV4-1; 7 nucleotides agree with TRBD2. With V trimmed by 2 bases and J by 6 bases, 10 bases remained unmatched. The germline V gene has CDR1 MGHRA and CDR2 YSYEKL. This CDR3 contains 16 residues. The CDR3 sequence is CASSQTGLVLTNEQFF. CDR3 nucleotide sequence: TGCGCCAGCAGCCAAACCGGACTAGTTCTGACCAATGAGCAGTTCTTC.

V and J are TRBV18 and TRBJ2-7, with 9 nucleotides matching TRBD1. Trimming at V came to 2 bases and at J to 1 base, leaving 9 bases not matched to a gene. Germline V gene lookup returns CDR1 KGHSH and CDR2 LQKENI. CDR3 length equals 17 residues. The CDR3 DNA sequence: TGTGCCAGCTCACCATTCAACGTTGGACAGGGGTCCTACGAGCAGTACTTC. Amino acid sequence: CASSPFNVGQGSYEQYF.

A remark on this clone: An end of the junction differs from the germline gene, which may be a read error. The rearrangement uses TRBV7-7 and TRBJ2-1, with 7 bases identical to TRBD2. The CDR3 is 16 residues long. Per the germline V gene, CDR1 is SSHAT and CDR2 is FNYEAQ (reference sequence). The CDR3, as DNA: TGTGCTAGCAGCCCCACTTTCCACGGGAGGAACAATGAGCAGTTCTTC. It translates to CASSPTFHGRNNEQFF. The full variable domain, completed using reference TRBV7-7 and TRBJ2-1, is GAGVSQSPRYKVTKRGQDVTLRCDPISSHATLYWYQQALGQGPEFLTYFNYEAQPDKSGLPSDRFSAERPEGSISTLTIQRTEQRDSAMYRCASSPTFHGRNNEQFFGPGTRLTVL.

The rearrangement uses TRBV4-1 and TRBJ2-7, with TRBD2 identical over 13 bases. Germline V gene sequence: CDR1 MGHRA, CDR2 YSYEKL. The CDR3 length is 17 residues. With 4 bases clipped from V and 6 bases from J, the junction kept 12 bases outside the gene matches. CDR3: CASSPETSGRAGGEQYF. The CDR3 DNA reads TGCGCCAGCAGCCCGGAAACTAGCGGGAGGGCCGGTGGCGAGCAGTACTTC.